A selection of T cell receptor beta chains follows, all from one sample in a study of identical twins. TCRdb re-analysed the 5' RACE reads in MiXCR, keeping a single row per CDR3 protein. In the table there are some 790,000 distinct CDR3 sequences, roughly 20% of which are singletons. This sample also appeared in a second study, on T cells expressing NK-cell markers.

The specimen was PBMCs. The receptors originated from a young woman in good health. The conserved cysteine and the conserved F or W are not part of the CDR3 here.

TRBJ1-5,TRBV4-3,ASSQEQGFKQPQH
TRBJ1-3,TRBV7-9,ASSVSVSGNTIY
TRBJ2-6,TRBV12-3/TRBV12-4,ASSLRQGAPGANVLT
TRBJ2-2,TRBV20-1,SARRGRDTGELF
TRBJ2-5,TRBV20-1,SAPISGQETQY
TRBJ2-7,TRBV10-1,ASGDSWGEQY
TRBJ2-1,TRBV18,ASSPTAGGDEQF
TRBJ2-1,TRBV29-1,SVEEALAGGYEQF
TRBJ2-4,TRBV30,ACNGQGANIQY
TRBJ1-1,TRBV20-1,RGGGGTEAF
TRBJ2-1,TRBV20-1,SAADRGTGYEQF
TRBJ2-3,TRBV7-8,ASAGLMDTQY
TRBJ2-3,TRBV29-1,SVESSTDTQY
TRBJ2-3,TRBV7-7,ASSRGLAASDTQY
TRBJ2-7,TRBV2,ASRALGEADEQY
TRBJ1-6,TRBV20-1,SAREIQGSPLH
TRBJ2-2,TRBV12-3/TRBV12-4,ASRRRAGGSSTGELF
TRBJ2-2,TRBV9,ASSVRTSEANTGELF
TRBJ2-1,TRBV20-1,SGRRRGSSYNEQF
TRBJ2-7,TRBV6-2/TRBV6-3,ASIRLAGANYEQY
TRBJ2-3,TRBV9,ASSVQGAAGTDTQY
TRBJ1-2,TRBV3-1,ASSQDFRHTYGYT
TRBJ1-1,TRBV20-1,SARDQGDLRSEAF
TRBJ2-3,TRBV18,ASSPTTGFGQY
TRBJ2-7,TRBV7-3,ASSLGGDTYEQY
TRBJ2-7,TRBV20-1,SARGGGPAGAGSYEQY
TRBJ2-1,TRBV6-2/TRBV6-3,ASSSVGGSYNEQF
TRBJ2-1,TRBV24-1,ATSGGHEQF
TRBJ2-7,TRBV9,ASINNGADRGIPYEQY
TRBJ1-1,TRBV12-3/TRBV12-4,ASSFAASFNTEAF
TRBJ1-1,TRBV12-3/TRBV12-4,ASSLRTLNTEAF
TRBJ2-1,TRBV24-1,ATSDYTGGNEQF
TRBJ1-2,TRBV4-3,ASSQDLNGRYGYT
TRBJ2-1,TRBV5-5,ASSNPAGTSDNEQF
TRBJ2-2,TRBV19,ASSIVRTSGRDTGELF
TRBJ2-1,TRBV7-9,ASSSGTGGERYNEQF
TRBJ2-1,TRBV9,ASSVGFGLAYNEQF
TRBJ2-1,TRBV7-7,ASSSNPGLAGEKQF
TRBJ2-1,TRBV20-1,SATGTGNYNEQF
TRBJ2-3,TRBV5-1,ASSLGGSPGLDTQY
TRBJ2-1,TRBV2,ASKSSGGLPSAQF
TRBJ1-2,TRBV7-6,ASSLEGTVYGYT
TRBJ2-7,TRBV6-5,ASSYSGDRGLEQY
TRBJ2-1,TRBV7-8,ASSLVLTLSMF
TRBJ1-2,TRBV6-2/TRBV6-3,ASRPSGQRNYGYT
TRBJ2-7,TRBV20-1,SASQGGRGYEQY